This T cell receptor (beta chain) derives from a study of beta chain features in type 1 diabetes. Regarding this clone: Its matching antigen is unknown.

The sequenced template was cDNA made from the entire isolated RNA. Samples of naive, central memory and regulatory T cells yielded a mean of about 3.4 million reads. Libraries were prepared by immunoSEQ multiplex PCR; TCRdb keeps only in-frame clonotypes and omits some of them. The sample gives about 650,000 clones, roughly 12% of which show up once; more than 0.09% is in the top ten. Sorting based on CD45RO/CCR7/CD25/CD127/CD95/CD27 separated CD4+ naive, central memory, regulatory and stem cell-like memory cells. Purities over 98% were achieved in all sorted populations. Whole-study findings and limits: Researchers report that Type 1 diabetes patients had moderately but significantly shorter TCRB CDR3s across all four CD4+ subsets. In patients and controls equally, PCR might favor templates that are shorter.

The CDR3 length is 16 residues. The chain recombines TRBV21-1 with TRBJ2-2; the table assigns TRBD2, which was not confirmed against the DNA. TRBV21-1 corresponds to a pseudogene. Sequenced: naive CD4+ T cells from blood. This receptor was obtained from a man younger than 45 with type 1 diabetes. The CDR3, as DNA: TGTGCCAGCAGCAAAGACGCGCTAACGAACACCGGGGAGCTGTTTTTT. This codes for CASSKDALTNTGELFF.